This T cell receptor beta chain is drawn from a study of shared clonotypes between healthy human individuals. CDR3 size: 13 residues. With 2 bases removed from V and 6 bases from J, the gap between germline ends came to 10 bases. CDR1 is MNHEY and CDR2 is SVGAGI in the germline V gene. About this clone: This specimen includes other DNA sequences encoding the same CDR3.

Naive CD8 cells lacked CD45RO, underwent positive selection for CCR7 and left out terminally differentiated effector memory CD45RA+ cells. Assay used: immunoSEQ multiplex PCR; TCRdb lists only in-frame clones, some missing. This sample has 2 million to 2.5 million clones, with less than 95% found just once. V gene TRBV6-5 combines with J gene TRBJ1-1; tentative D call: TRBD1 (6 bases). The sequencing sample was made of naive CD8+ T cells sorted from blood. This TCR derives from a young man in good health. The CDR3 region has the DNA TGTGCCAGCAGTTACGGAAGGGGGTCTGAAGCTTTCTTT. It yields the protein CASSYGRGSEAFF.